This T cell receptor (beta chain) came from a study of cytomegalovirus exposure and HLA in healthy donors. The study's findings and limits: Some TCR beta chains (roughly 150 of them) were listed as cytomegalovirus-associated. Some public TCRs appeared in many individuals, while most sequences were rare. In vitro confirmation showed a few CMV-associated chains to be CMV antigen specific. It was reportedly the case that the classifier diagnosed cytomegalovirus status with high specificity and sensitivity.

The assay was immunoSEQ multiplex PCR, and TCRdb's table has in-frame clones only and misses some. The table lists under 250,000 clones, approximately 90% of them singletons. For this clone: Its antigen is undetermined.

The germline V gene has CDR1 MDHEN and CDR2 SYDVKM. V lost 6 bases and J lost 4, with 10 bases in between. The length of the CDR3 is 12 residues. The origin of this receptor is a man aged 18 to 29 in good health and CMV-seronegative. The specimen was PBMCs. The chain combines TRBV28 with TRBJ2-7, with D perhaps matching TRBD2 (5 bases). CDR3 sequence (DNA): TGTGCCAGCAGCTCTAGCAGATACGAGCAGTACTTC. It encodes CASSSSRYEQYF.